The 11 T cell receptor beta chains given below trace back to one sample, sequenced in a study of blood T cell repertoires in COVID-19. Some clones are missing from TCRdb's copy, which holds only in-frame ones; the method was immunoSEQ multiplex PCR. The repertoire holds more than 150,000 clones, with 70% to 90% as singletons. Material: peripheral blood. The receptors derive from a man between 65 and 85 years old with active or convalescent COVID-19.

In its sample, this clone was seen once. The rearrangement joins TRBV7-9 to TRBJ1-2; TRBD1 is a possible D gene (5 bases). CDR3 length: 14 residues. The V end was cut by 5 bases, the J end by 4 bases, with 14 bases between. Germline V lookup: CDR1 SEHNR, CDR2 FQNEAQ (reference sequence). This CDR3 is CASSPVRGSYGYTF. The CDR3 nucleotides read TGTGCCAGCAGCCCCGTTAGGGGAAGCTATGGCTACACCTTC.

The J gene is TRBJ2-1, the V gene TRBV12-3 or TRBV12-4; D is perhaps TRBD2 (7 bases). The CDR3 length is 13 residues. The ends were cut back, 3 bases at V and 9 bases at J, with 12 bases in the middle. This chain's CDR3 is CASSLIGGVEQFF. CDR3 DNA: TGTGCCAGCAGTTTGATAGGGGGGGTTGAGCAGTTCTTC.

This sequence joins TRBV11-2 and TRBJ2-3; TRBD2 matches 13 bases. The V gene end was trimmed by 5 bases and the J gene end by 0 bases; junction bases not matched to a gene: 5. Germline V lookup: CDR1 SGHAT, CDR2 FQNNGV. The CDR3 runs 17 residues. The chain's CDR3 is CASSVRTSGSSTDTQYF. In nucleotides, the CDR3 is TGTGCCAGCAGCGTACGGACTAGCGGGAGTAGCACAGATACGCAGTATTTT.

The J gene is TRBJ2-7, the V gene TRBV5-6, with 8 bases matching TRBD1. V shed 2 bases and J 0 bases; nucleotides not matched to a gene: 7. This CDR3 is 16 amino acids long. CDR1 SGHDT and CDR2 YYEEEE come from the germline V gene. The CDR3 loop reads CASSLRQGRSSYEQYF. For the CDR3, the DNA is TGTGCCAGCAGCTTAAGACAGGGGCGAAGCTCCTACGAGCAGTACTTC. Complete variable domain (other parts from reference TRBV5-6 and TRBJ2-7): DAGVTQSPTHLIKTRGQQVTLRCSPKSGHDTVSWYQQALGQGPQFIFQYYEEEERQRGNFPDRFSGHQFPNYSSELNVNALLLGDSALYLCASSLRQGRSSYEQYFGPGTRLTVT.

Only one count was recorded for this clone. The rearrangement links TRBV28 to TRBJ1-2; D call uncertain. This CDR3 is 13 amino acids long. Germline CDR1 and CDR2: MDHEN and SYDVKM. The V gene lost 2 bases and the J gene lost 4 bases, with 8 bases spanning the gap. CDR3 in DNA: TGTGCCAGCAGTTTACTTAATCCCTATGGCTACACCTTC. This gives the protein CASSLLNPYGYTF.

The DNA of the CDR3 is TGTGCCAGCAGCCCTATAGGGACTAGCGTATCCAATGAGCAGTTCTTC. It is translated as CASSPIGTSVSNEQFF. The rearrangement joins TRBV5-4 to TRBJ2-1; 10 bases are shared with TRBD2. V lost 4 bases to trimming and J lost 6 bases; unmatched junction nucleotides: 10. Germline V CDR1 and CDR2: SGHNT, YYREEE (reference sequence). CDR3 length equals 16 residues.

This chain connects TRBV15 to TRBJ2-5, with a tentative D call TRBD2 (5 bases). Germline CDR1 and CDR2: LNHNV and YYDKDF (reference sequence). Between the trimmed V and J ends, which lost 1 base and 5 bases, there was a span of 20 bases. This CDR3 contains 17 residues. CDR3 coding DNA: TGTGCCACCAGCAGAGTTCCCAAGACTACCCTGGGGGAGACCCAGTACTTC. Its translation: CATSRVPKTTLGETQYF.

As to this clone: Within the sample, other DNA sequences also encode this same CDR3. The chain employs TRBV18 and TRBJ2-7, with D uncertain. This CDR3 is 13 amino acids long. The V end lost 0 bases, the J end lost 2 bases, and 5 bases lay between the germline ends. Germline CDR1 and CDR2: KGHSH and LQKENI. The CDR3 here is CASSPPGAYEQYF. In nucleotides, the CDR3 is TGTGCCAGCTCACCACCAGGAGCCTACGAGCAGTACTTC.

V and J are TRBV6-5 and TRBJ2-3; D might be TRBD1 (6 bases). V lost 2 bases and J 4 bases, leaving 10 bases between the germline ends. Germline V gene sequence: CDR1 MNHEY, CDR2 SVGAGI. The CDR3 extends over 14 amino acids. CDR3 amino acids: CASSYRGLADTQYF. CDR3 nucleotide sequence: TGTGCCAGCAGTTACAGGGGGTTGGCAGATACGCAGTATTTT.

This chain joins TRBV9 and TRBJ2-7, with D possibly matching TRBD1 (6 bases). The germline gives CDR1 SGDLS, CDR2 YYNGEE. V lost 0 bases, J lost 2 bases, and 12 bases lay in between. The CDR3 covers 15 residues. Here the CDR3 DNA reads TGTGCCAGCAGCGTAGAACAGGGCATCCCCTACGAGCAGTACTTC. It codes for CASSVEQGIPYEQYF.

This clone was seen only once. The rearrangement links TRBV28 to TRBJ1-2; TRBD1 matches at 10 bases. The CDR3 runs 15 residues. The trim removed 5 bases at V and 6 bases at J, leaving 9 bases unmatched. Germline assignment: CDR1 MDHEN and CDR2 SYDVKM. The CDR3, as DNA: TGTGCCAGCAGTCAAACGGGACAGGGGAGGAATGGCTACACCTTC. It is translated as CASSQTGQGRNGYTF.